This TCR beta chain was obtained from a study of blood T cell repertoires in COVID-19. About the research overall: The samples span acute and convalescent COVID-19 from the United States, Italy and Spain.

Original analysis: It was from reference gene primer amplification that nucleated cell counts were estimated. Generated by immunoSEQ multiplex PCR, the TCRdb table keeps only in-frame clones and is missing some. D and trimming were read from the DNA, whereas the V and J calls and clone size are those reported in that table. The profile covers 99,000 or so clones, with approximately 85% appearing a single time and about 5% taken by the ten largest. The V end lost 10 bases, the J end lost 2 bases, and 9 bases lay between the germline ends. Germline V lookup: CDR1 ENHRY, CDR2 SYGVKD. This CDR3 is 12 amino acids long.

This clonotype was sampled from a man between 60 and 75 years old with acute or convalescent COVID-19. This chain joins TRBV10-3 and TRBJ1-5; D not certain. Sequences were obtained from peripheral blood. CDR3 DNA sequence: TGTGCCAGTAGGGAGGGCAATCAGCCCCAGCATTTT. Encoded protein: CASREGNQPQHF.